This T cell receptor beta chain was sequenced during a study of cytomegalovirus exposure and HLA in healthy donors. The CDR3 has 14 residues. Germline CDR1 is SGHTA and CDR2 is FQGNSA. The V gene end was trimmed by 4 bases and the J gene end by 5 bases; junction bases not matched to a gene: 4. The study, taken as a whole, reports: Compared with the roughly 700-donor mean, an Asian-associated ancestry cluster reportedly had fewer N-insertions, according to a later analysis.

This clone was counted a few times. What it binds is not known. 60 Vbeta and 13 Jbeta primers were used in PCR. The data were produced by immunoSEQ multiplex PCR, yet TCRdb's version contains in-frame clones alone and is incomplete. The profile covers about 130,000 clones, with under 90% appearing a single time and 3% to 4% taken by the ten largest. The sequence was collected from a woman in her thirties or forties in good health and CMV-seronegative. Input material: PBMCs. The chain combines TRBV7-2 with TRBJ1-4, with 7 bases identical to TRBD1. DNA of the CDR3: TGTGCCAGCAGCTCCGACAGGGCGAATGAAAAACTGTTTTTT. Translation: CASSSDRANEKLFF.